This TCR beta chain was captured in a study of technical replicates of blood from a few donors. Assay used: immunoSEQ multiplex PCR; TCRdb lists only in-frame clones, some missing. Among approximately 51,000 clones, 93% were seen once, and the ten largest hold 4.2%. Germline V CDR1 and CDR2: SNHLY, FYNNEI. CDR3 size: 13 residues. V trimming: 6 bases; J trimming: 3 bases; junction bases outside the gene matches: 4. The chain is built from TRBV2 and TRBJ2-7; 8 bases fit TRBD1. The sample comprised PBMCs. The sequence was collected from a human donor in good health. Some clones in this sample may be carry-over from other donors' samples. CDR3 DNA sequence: TGTGCCAGCAGCGACACAGGGGGCTACGAGCAGTACTTC. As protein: CASSDTGGYEQYF.